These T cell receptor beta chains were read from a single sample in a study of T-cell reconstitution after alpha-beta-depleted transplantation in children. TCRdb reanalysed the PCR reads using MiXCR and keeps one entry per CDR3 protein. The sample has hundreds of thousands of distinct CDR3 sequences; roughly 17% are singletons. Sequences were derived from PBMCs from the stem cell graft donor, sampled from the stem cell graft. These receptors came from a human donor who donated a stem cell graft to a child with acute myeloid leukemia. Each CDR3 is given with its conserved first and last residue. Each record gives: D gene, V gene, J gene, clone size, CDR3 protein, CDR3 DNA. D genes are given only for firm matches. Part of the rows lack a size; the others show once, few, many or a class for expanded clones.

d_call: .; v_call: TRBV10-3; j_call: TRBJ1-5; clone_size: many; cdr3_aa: CAISEGYGQPQHF; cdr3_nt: TGTGCCATCTCCGAGGGATATGGTCAGCCCCAGCATTTT
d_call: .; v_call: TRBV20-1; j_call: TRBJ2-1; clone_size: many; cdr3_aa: CSARDWALSYNEQFF; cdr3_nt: TGCAGTGCTAGAGATTGGGCACTCTCCTACAATGAGCAGTTCTTC
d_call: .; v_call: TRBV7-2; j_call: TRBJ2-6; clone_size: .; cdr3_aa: CASSPRQVSGANVLTF; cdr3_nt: TGTGCCAGCAGCCCTAGACAGGTCTCTGGGGCCAACGTCCTGACTTTC
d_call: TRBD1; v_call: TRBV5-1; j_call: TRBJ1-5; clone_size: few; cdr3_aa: CASSFAGGFGQPQHF; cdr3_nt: TGCGCCAGCAGCTTTGCAGGGGGTTTCGGTCAGCCCCAGCATTTT
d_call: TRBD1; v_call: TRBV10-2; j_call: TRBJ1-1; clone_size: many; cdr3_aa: CASRGQGAEAFF; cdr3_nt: TGCGCCAGCAGAGGACAGGGCGCTGAGGCTTTCTTT
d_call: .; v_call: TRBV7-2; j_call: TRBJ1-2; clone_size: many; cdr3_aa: CASSTLGGGYTF; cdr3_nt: TGTGCCAGCAGCACGCTAGGGGGAGGCTACACCTTC
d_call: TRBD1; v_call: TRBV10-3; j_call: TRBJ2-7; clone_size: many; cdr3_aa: CAIRAGTGGSEQYF; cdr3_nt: TGTGCCATCAGGGCCGGGACAGGGGGATCCGAGCAGTACTTC
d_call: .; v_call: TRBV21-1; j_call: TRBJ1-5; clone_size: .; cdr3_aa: CASSKLWDRGVQPQHF; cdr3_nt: TGTGCCAGCAGCAAGCTTTGGGACAGGGGGGTTCAGCCCCAGCATTTT
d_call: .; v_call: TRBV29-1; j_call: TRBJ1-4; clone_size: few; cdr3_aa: CSVSEGANEKLFF; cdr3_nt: TGCAGCGTTTCAGAGGGTGCTAATGAAAAACTGTTTTTT
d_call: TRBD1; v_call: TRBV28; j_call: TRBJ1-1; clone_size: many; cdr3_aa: CASSSLDREETEAFF; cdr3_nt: TGTGCCAGCAGCTCCCTGGACAGGGAGGAAACTGAAGCTTTCTTT
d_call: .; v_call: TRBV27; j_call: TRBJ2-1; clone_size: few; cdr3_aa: CASSLPGGGRDEQFF; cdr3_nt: TGTGCCAGCAGTTTACCGGGTGGGGGAAGGGATGAGCAGTTCTTC
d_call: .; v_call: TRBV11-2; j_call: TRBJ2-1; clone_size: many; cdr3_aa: CASSLGRGVGRSYNEQFF; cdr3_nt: TGTGCCAGCAGCTTAGGCAGGGGTGTGGGGCGCTCCTACAATGAGCAGTTCTTC
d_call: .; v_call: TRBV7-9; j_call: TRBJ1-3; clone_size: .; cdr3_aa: CASPPQDNSGNTIYF; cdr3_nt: TGTGCCAGCCCTCCTCAGGATAACTCTGGAAACACCATATATTTT
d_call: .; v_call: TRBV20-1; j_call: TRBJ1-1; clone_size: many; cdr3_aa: CSARDSQQAGNTEAFF; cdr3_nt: TGCAGTGCTAGAGATTCGCAACAGGCGGGGAACACTGAAGCTTTCTTT
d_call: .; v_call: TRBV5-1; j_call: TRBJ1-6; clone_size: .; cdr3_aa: CASSLRDTNLNSPLHF; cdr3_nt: TGCGCCAGCAGCCTCCGGGACACGAACCTGAATTCACCCCTCCACTTT
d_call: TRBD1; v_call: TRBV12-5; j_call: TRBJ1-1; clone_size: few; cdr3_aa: CASGPGGSDTEAFF; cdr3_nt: TGTGCTAGTGGACCAGGGGGCTCGGACACTGAAGCTTTCTTT
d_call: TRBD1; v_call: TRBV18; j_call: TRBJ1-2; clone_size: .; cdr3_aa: CASSSEGQAYGYTF; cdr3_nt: TGTGCCAGCTCCTCCGAAGGACAGGCCTATGGCTACACCTTC
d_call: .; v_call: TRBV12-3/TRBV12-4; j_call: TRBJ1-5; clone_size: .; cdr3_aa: CASSFSTVNQPQHF; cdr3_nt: TGTGCCAGCAGTTTCTCGACAGTCAATCAGCCCCAGCATTTT
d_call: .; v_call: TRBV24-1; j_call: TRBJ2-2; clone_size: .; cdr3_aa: CATSDFTGKAGELFF; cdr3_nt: TGTGCCACCAGTGATTTCACAGGAAAGGCCGGGGAGCTGTTTTTT
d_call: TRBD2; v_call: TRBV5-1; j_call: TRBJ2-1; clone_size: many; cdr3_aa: CASSPGLAGRYEQFF; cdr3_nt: TGCGCCAGCAGCCCGGGACTAGCGGGAAGGTATGAGCAGTTCTTC
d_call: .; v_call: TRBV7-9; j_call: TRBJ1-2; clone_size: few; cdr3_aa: CASSPDTVSNYGYTF; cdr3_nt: TGTGCCAGCAGCCCCGACACAGTCTCTAACTATGGCTACACCTTC
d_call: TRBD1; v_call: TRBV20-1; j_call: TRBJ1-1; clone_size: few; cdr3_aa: CSARSSGGIPEAFF; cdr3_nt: TGCAGTGCTAGATCGTCAGGGGGAATCCCTGAAGCTTTCTTT
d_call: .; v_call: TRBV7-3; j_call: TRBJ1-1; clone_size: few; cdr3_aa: CASSPSDRGEAFF; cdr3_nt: TGTGCCAGCAGCCCATCCGACAGAGGCGAAGCTTTCTTT
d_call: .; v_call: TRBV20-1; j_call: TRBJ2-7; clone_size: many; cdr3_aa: CSAYQGRGSNEQYF; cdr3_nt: TGCAGTGCTTATCAAGGGAGGGGGTCTAACGAGCAGTACTTC
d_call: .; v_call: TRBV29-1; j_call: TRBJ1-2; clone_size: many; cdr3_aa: CSVVHGIYGYTF; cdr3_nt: TGCAGCGTGGTACATGGAATATATGGCTACACCTTC
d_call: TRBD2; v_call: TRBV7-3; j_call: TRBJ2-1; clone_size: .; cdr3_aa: CASSSGGAGGSSYNEQFF; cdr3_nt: TGTGCCAGCAGCTCCGGAGGGGCCGGGGGGAGCTCCTACAATGAGCAGTTCTTC
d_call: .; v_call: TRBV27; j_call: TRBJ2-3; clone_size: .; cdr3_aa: CASSWDGGGTDTQYF; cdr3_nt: TGTGCCAGCAGCTGGGACGGGGGAGGCACAGATACGCAGTATTTT
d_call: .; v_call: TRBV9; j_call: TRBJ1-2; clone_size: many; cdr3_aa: CASSGRGYTF; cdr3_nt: TGTGCCAGCAGCGGAAGAGGCTACACCTTC
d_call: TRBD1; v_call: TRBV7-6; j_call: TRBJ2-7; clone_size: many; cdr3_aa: CASSLEGTGLYEQYF; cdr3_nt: TGTGCCAGCAGCTTAGAGGGGACAGGGCTTTACGAGCAGTACTTC
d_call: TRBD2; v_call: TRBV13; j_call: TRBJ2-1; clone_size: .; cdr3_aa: CASSLKFGTSGGYNEQFF; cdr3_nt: TGTGCCAGCAGCTTAAAATTTGGGACTAGCGGGGGATACAATGAGCAGTTCTTC
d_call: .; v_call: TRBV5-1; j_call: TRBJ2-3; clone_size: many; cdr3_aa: CASSFRGADTQYF; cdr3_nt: TGCGCCAGCAGCTTTAGGGGGGCTGATACGCAGTATTTT
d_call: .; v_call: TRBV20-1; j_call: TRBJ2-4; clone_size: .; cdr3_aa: CSASRSARFLAKNIQYF; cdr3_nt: TGCAGTGCTAGTAGGTCTGCGCGGTTTCTAGCCAAAAACATTCAGTACTTC
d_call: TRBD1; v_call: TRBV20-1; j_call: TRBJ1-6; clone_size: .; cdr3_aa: CSAPGQGSSYNSPLHF; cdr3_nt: TGCAGTGCGCCAGGACAGGGGAGCTCCTATAATTCACCCCTCCACTTT
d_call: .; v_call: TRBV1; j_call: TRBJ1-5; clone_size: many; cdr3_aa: CTSSQDRNQPQHF; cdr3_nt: TGCACCAGCAGCCAAGACAGGAATCAGCCCCAGCATTTT
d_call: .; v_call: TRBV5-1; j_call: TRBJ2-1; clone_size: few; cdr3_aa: CASSLVGTLLNEQFF; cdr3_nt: TGCGCCAGCAGCTTGGTTGGGACGTTACTCAATGAGCAGTTCTTC
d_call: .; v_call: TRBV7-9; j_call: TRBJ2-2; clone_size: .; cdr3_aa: CASSTGGGELFF; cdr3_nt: TGTGCCAGCAGCACCGGAGGCGGGGAGCTGTTTTTT
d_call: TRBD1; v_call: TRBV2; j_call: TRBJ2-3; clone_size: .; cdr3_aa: CASSGRQGYF; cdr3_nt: TGTGCCAGCAGTGGTCGACAGGGGTATTTT
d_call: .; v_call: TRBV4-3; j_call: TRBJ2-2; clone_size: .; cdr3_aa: CASSQALTDTGELFF; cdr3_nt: TGCGCCAGCAGCCAAGCTTTGACAGACACCGGGGAGCTGTTTTTT
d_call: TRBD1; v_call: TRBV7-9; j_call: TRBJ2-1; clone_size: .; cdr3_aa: CASSLVPGQGENEQFF; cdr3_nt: TGTGCCAGCAGCTTAGTACCGGGACAGGGCGAGAATGAGCAGTTCTTC
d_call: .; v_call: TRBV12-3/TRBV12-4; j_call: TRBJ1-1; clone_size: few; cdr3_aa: CASSSHRESGAFF; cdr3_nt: TGTGCCAGCAGTTCGCACAGGGAATCGGGGGCTTTCTTT
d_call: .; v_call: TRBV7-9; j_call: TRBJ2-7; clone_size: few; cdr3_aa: CASSLGTKSYEQYF; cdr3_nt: TGTGCCAGCAGCTTGGGGACAAAGTCCTACGAGCAGTACTTC
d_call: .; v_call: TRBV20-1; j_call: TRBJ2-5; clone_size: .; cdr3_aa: CSASLPLVIQETQYF; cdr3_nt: TGCAGTGCTAGCCTCCCTCTGGTCATCCAAGAGACCCAGTACTTC